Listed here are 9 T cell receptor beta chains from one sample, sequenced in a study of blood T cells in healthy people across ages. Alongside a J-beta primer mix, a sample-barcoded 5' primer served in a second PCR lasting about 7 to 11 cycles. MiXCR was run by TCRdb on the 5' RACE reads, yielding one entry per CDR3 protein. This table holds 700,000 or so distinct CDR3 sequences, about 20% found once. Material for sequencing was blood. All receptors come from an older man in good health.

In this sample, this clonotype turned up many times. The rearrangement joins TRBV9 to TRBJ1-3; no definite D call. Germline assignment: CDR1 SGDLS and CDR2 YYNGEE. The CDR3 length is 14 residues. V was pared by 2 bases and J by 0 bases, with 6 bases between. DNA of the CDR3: TGTGCCAGCAGCGTGCGCACCTCTGGAAACACCATATATTTT. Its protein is CASSVRTSGNTIYF.

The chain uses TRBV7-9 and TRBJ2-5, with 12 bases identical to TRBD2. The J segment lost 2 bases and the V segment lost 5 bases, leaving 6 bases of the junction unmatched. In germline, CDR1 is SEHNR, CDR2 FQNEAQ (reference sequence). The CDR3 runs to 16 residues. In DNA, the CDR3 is TGTGCCAGCAGCGCCCGACTAGCGGGAGTACAAGAGACCCAGTACTTC. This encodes CASSARLAGVQETQYF.

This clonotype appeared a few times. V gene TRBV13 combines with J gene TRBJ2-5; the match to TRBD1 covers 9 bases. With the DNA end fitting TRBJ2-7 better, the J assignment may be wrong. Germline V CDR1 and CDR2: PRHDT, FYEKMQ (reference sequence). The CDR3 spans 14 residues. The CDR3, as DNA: TGTGCCAGCAGCATAAGACAGGGGGCCTACGAGCAGTACTTC. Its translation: CASSIRQGAYEQYF.

CDR3 in amino acids: CSARDEERILKNIQYF. In nucleotides, the CDR3 is TGCAGTGCTAGAGATGAGGAACGGATCCTAAAAAACATTCAGTACTTC. The chain joins TRBV20-1 to TRBJ2-4, with unresolved D. The CDR3 loop spans 16 amino acids. Germline CDR1 DFQATT, CDR2 SNEGSKA (reference sequence). V lost 0 bases to trimming and J lost 4 bases, with 16 bases between them.

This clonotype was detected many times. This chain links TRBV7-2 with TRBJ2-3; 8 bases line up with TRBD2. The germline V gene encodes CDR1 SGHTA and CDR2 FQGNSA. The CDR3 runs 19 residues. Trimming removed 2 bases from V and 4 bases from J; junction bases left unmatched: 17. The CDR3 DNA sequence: TGTGCCAGCAGCTTATATTACGCGGTGGATCGGCGGGAGGCAGATACGCAGTATTTT. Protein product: CASSLYYAVDRREADTQYF.

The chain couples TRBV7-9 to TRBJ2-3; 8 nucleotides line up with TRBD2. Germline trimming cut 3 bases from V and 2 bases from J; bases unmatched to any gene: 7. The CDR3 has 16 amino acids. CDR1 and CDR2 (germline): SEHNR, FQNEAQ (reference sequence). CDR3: CASSFVGTRPTDTQYF. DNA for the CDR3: TGTGCCAGCAGCTTCGTAGGGACTAGGCCCACAGATACGCAGTATTTT.

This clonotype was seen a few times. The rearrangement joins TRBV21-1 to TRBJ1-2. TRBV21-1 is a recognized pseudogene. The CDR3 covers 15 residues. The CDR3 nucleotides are TGTGCCAGCAGCAAAGGTCTACTGAGGAAATATGGCTACACCTTC. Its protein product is CASSKGLLRKYGYTF.

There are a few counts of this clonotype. CDR3 in DNA: TGTGCCAGCAGTCCTACTAGCGGGGCGCAGTATTTT. Protein: CASSPTSGAQYF. V is TRBV2 and J is TRBJ2-3, with 10 positions matching TRBD2. V was pared by 5 bases and J by 10 bases, with 3 bases of the junction left unmatched. The germline CDR1 and CDR2 sequences are SNHLY and FYNNEI. The CDR3 totals 12 residues.

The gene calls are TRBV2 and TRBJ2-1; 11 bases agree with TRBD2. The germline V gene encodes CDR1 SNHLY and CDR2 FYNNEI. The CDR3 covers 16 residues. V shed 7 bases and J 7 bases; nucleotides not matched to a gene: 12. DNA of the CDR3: TGTGCCAGCATCCCCCGGCGGCTAGCGGGAGGAAATGAGCAGTTCTTC. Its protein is CASIPRRLAGGNEQFF.